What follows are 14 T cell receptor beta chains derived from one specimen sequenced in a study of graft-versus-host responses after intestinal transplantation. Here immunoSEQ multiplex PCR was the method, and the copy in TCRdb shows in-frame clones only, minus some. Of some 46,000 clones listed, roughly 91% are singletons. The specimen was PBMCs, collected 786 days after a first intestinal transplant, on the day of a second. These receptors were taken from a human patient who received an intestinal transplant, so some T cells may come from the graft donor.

The CDR3 loop reads CASSGAGDNSPLHF. In DNA, the CDR3 is TGTGCCAGCAGTGGGGCAGGGGATAATTCACCCCTCCACTTT. The chain couples TRBV6-1 to TRBJ1-6, with D perhaps matching TRBD1 (6 bases). This CDR3 region has 14 residues. Trimming left V 4 bases short and J 5 bases short, with 9 bases between. Germline V gene sequence: CDR1 MNHNS, CDR2 SASEGT.

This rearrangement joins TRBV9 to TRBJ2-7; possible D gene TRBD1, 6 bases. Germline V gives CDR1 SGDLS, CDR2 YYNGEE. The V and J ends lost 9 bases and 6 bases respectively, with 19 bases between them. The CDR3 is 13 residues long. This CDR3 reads CANSDSRRGEQYF. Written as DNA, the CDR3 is TGTGCCAACTCGGACAGCCGGCGCGGCGAGCAGTACTTC.

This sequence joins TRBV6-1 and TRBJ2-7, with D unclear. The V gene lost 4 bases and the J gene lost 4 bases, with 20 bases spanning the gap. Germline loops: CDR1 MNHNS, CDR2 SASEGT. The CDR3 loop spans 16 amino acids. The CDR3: CASSALYTGPLYEQYF. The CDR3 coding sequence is TGTGCCAGCAGTGCTCTATATACGGGCCCACTTTACGAGCAGTACTTC.

The CDR3 protein is CASSYRDPRAGELFF. The CDR3 DNA reads TGCGCCAGCAGTTACCGGGACCCTAGGGCCGGGGAGCTGTTTTTT. V is TRBV5-1 and J is TRBJ2-2, with D perhaps assigned TRBD1 or TRBD2 (5 bases each). The CDR3 length is 15 residues. Looked up from germline, CDR1 is SGHRS and CDR2 is YFSETQ. V lost 5 bases to trimming and J lost 6 bases, with 17 bases between them.

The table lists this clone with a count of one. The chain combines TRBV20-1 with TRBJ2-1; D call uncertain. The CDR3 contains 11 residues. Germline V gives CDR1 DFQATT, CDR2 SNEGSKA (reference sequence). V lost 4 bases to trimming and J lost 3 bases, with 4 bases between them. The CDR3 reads CSAIGYNEQFF. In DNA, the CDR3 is TGCAGTGCTATTGGCTACAATGAGCAGTTCTTC.

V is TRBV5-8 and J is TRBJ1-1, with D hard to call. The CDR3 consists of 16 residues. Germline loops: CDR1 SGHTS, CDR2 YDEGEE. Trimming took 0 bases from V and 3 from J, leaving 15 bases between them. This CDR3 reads CASSLGRLLGDTEAFF. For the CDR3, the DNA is TGTGCCAGCAGCTTGGGAAGACTCCTAGGTGACACTGAAGCTTTCTTT.

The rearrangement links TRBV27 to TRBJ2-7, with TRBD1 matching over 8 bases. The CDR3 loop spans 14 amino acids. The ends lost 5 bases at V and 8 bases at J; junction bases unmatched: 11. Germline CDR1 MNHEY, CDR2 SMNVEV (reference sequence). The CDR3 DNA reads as TGTGCCAGCAGTACCCAGGGGGCGGTAAGGAAGCAGTACTTC. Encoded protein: CASSTQGAVRKQYF.

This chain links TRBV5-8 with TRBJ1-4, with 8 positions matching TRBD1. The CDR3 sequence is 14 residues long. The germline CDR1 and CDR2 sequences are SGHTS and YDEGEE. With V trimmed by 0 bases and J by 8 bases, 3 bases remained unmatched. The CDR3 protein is CASSLDRGDEKLFF. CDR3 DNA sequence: TGTGCCAGCAGCTTGGACAGGGGGGACGAAAAACTGTTTTTT.

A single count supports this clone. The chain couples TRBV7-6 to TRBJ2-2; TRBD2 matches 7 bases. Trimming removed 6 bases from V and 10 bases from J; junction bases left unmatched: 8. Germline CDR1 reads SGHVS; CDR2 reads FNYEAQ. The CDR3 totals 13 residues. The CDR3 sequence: CASRAAGLEELFF. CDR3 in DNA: TGTGCCAGCAGAGCAGCGGGGTTGGAGGAGCTGTTTTTT.

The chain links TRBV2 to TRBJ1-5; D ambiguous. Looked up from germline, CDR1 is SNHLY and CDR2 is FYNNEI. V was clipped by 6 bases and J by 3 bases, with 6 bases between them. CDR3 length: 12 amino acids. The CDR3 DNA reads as TGTGCCAGCAGGGGCGTCAATCAGCCCCAGCATTTT. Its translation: CASRGVNQPQHF.

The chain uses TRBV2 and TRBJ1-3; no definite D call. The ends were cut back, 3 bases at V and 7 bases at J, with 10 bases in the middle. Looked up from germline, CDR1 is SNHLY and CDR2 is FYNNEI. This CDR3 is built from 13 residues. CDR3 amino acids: CASSDSRSNTIYF. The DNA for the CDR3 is TGTGCCAGCAGTGATTCGAGGAGCAACACCATATATTTT.

The CDR3 sequence is CASRDRTDYGYTF. CDR3 coding DNA: TGTGCCAGCAGGGACAGGACCGACTATGGCTACACCTTC. The chain uses TRBV6-5 and TRBJ1-2, with 7 bases identical to TRBD1. From germline, CDR1 is MNHEY and CDR2 SVGAGI. Trimming at V came to 6 bases and at J to 3 bases, leaving 4 bases not matched to a gene. The CDR3 is 13 amino acids.

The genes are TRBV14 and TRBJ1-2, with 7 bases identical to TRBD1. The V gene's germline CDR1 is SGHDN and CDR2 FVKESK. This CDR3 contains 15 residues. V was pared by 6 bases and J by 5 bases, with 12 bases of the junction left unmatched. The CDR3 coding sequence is TGTGCCAGCAGGCGGACAGGAACCCCTCCTTATGGCTACACCTTC. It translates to CASRRTGTPPYGYTF. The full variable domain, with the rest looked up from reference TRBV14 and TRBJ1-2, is EAGVTQFPSHSVIEKGQTVTLRCDPISGHDNLYWYRRVMGKEIKFLLHFVKESKQDESGMPNNRFLAERTGGTYSTLKVQPAELEDSGVYFCASRRTGTPPYGYTFGSGTRLTVV.

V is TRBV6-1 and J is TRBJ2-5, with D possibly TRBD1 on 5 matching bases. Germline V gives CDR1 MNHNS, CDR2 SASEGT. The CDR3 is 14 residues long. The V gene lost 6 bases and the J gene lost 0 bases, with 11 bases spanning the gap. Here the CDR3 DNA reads TGTGCCAGCAGATACAGGACGTACCAAGAGACCCAGTACTTC. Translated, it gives CASRYRTYQETQYF.